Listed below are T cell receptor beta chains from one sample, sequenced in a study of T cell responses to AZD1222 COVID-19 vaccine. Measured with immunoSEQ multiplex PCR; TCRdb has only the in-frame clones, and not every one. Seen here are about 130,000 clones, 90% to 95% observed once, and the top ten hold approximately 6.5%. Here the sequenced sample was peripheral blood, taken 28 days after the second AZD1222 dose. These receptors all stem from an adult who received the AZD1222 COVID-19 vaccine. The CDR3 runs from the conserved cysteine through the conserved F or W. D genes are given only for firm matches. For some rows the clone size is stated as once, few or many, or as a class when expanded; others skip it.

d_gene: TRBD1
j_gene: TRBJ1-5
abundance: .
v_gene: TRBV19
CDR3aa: CASQDRAYSNQPQHF
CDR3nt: TGTGCCAGTCAGGACAGGGCTTATAGCAATCAGCCCCAGCATTTT

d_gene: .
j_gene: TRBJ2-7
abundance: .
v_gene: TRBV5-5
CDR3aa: CASSWSGSYEQYF
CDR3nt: TGTGCCAGCAGCTGGAGCGGCAGCTACGAGCAGTACTTC

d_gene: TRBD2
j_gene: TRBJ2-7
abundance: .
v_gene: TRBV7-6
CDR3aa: CASSLAREDQQYF
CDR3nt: TGTGCCAGCAGCTTAGCGCGGGAGGACCAACAGTACTTC

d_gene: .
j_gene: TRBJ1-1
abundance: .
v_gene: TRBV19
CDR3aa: CASSPGLNTEAFF
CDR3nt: TGTGCCAGTAGCCCAGGATTGAACACTGAAGCTTTCTTT

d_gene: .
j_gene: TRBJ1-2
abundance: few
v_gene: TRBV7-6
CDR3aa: CASSLFTGGAKNYGYTF
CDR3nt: TGTGCCAGCAGCTTGTTTACTGGGGGCGCAAAGAACTATGGCTACACCTTC

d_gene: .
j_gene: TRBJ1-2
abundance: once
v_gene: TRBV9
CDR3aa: CASSVDVGYGYTF
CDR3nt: TGTGCCAGCAGCGTAGACGTCGGCTATGGCTACACCTTC

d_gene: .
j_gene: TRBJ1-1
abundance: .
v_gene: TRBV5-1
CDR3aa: CASSGTDTNTEAFF
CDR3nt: TGCGCCAGCAGCGGCACGGACACGAACACTGAAGCTTTCTTT

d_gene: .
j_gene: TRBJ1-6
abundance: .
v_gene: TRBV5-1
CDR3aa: CASSLDIYARNSPLHF
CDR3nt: TGCGCCAGCAGCTTGGATATCTACGCTAGAAATTCACCCCTCCACTTT

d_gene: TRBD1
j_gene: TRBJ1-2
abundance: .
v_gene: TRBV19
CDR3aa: CASSEQRTGLGYTF
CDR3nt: TGTGCCAGTAGTGAACAGCGGACAGGGTTAGGCTACACCTTC

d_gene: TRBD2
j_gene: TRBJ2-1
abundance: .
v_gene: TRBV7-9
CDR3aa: CASSLSGLAGNNEQFF
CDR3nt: TGTGCCAGCAGCTTATCGGGACTAGCGGGGAACAATGAGCAGTTCTTC

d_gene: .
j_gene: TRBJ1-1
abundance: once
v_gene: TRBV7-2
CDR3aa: CASSWAGLNTEAFF
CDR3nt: TGTGCCAGCAGCTGGGCGGGGTTGAACACTGAAGCTTTCTTT

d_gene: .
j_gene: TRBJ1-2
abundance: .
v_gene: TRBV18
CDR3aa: CASSPFYDGDYTF
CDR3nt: TGTGCCAGCTCACCATTCTATGATGGGGACTACACCTTC

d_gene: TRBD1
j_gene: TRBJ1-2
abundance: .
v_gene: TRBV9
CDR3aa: CASSTEGQGYGYTF
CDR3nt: TGTGCCAGCAGCACCGAGGGACAGGGCTATGGCTACACCTTC

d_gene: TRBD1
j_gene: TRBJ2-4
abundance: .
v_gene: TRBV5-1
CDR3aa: CASTKGQGRNIQYF
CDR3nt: TGCGCCAGCACCAAGGGACAGGGAAGAAACATTCAGTACTTC

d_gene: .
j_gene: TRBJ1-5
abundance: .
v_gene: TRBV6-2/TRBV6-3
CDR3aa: CASSHGGSGGQPQHF
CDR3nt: TGTGCCAGCAGTCACGGGGGCAGCGGGGGTCAGCCCCAGCATTTT

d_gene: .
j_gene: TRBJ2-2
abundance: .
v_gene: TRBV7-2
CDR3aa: CATHLGYTGELFF
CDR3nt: TGTGCCACCCACTTAGGATACACCGGGGAGCTGTTTTTT

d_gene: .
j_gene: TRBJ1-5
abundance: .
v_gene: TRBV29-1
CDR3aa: CSVEGAGDQPQHF
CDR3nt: TGCAGCGTTGAAGGGGCAGGGGATCAGCCCCAGCATTTT

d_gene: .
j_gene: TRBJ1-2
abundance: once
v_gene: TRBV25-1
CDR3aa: CASSLHSNYGYTF
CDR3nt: TGTGCCAGCTCCCTACATTCAAACTATGGCTACACCTTC

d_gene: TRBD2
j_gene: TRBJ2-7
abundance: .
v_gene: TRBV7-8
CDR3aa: CASSIGLAGTYEQYF
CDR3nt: TGTGCCAGCAGCATAGGACTAGCGGGGACCTACGAGCAGTACTTC

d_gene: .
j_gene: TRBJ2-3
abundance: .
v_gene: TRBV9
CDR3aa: CASSGGGTDTQYF
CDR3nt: TGTGCCAGCAGCGGGGGGGGCACAGATACGCAGTATTTT

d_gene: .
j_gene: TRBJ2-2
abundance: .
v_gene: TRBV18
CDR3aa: CASSPKLSGTGELFF
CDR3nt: TGTGCCAGCTCACCAAAATTGAGCGGGACCGGGGAGCTGTTTTTT

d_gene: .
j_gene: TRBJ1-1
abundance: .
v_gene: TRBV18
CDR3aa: CASSPPGGFGTEAFF
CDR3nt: TGTGCCAGCTCACCACCGGGGGGTTTCGGCACTGAAGCTTTCTTT

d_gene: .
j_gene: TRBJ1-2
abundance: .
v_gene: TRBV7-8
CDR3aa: CASGRESYGYTF
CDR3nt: TGTGCCAGCGGTCGGGAATCCTATGGCTACACCTTC

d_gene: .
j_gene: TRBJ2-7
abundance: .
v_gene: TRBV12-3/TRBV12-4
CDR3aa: CASSFSVAYEQYF
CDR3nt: TGTGCCAGCAGTTTTTCAGTTGCCTACGAGCAGTACTTC

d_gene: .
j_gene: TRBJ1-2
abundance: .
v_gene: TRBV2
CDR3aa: CASSEAPTGDYGYTF
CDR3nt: TGTGCCAGCAGTGAAGCGCCAACAGGAGATTATGGCTACACCTTC

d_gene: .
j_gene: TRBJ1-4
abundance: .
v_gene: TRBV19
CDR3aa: CASRTGKEKLFF
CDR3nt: TGTGCCAGTAGAACAGGGAAGGAAAAACTGTTTTTT

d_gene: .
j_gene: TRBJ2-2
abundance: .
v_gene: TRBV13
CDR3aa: CASSLVGSGELFF
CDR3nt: TGTGCCAGCAGCTTAGTGGGGTCCGGGGAGCTGTTTTTT